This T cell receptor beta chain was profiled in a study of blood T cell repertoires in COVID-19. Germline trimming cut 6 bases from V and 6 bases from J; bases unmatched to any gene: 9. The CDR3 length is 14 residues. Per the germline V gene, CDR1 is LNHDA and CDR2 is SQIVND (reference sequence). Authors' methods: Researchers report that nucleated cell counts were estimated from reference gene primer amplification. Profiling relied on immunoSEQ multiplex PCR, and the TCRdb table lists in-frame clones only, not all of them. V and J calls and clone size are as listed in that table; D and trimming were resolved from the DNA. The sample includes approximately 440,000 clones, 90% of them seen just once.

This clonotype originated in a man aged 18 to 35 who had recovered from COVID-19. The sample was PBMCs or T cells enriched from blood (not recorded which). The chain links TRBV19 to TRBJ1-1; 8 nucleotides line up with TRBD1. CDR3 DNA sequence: TGTGCCAGTAGCCGGGACAGGTTACAACCTGAAGCTTTCTTT. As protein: CASSRDRLQPEAFF.